A selection of T cell receptor beta chains follows, all from one sample in a study of CD8 T cells in Susac syndrome. TCRdb redid the calling of the immunoSEQ multiplex PCR reads with MiXCR, one entry per CDR3 protein. Of 150,000 to 200,000 distinct CDR3 sequences in the sample, around 94% were seen once. The material sequenced was CD4+ T cells from PBMCs. These receptor sequences come from a human donor in good health. Each CDR3 is given with its conserved first and last residue. Fields, in order: D gene, clone size, V gene, J gene, CDR3 DNA, CDR3 protein. D genes are given only for firm matches. A clone size is listed for some rows: how often the clone was seen (once, few, many), or a class if it is expanded.

TRBD1,NA,TRBV20-1,TRBJ2-1,TGCAGTGGCTTACAGGGGGCCGACTACAATGAGCAGTTCTTC,CSGLQGADYNEQFF
NA,NA,TRBV12-3/TRBV12-4,TRBJ1-2,TGTGCCAGCAGTTCGATTGGGACTGGCTACACCTTC,CASSSIGTGYTF
NA,few,TRBV6-2/TRBV6-3,TRBJ2-6,TGTGCCACCAAATTCTCTGGGGCCAACGTCCTGACTTTC,CATKFSGANVLTF
TRBD1,NA,TRBV9,TRBJ2-7,TGTTCCAGCAGCTTTGGACAGGGCGGTGGTGAGCAGTACTTC,CSSSFGQGGGEQYF
NA,NA,TRBV7-9,TRBJ2-5,TGTGCCAGCAGCTTAACGACGCTCCAAGAGACCCAGTACTTC,CASSLTTLQETQYF
TRBD1,once,TRBV6-2/TRBV6-3,TRBJ1-5,TGTGCCAGCAGCCACGGTAACAGGGGAGGACAGCCCCAGCATTTT,CASSHGNRGGQPQHF
TRBD1,once,TRBV9,TRBJ2-3,TGTGCCAGCAGCGAGGGGGCCCTTCCTACGCAGTATTTT,CASSEGALPTQYF
TRBD2,NA,TRBV9,TRBJ2-1,TGTGCCAGCAGCGTAGGTCCTAGCGGGGGGGTCAATGAGCAGTTCTTC,CASSVGPSGGVNEQFF
NA,once,TRBV4-2,TRBJ1-2,TGTGCCAGCAGCCAAGATGGGGAAGGGCTTTGGGGCTACACCTTC,CASSQDGEGLWGYTF
NA,NA,TRBV6-5,TRBJ2-3,TGTGCCAGCAGGGGACTGAGCACTAGCACAGATACGCAGTATTTT,CASRGLSTSTDTQYF
NA,few,TRBV2,TRBJ1-1,TGTGCCAGCAGTGTACGGACTGAAGCTTTCTTT,CASSVRTEAFF
NA,NA,TRBV29-1,TRBJ2-2,TGCAGCGTTGAGATCAGGGGGGACACCGGGGAGCTGTTTTTT,CSVEIRGDTGELFF
NA,NA,TRBV20-1,TRBJ1-5,TGCAGTGCTAAGAGAGACAGCAATCAGCCCCAGCATTTT,CSAKRDSNQPQHF
TRBD2,NA,TRBV20-1,TRBJ2-3,TGCAGTGCAGACGGGGCTAGCGGTAGCACAGATACGCAGTATTTT,CSADGASGSTDTQYF
TRBD1,once,TRBV20-1,TRBJ2-1,TGCACTGCCGCCCGACCGGGACAGTACAATGAGCAGTTCTTC,CTAARPGQYNEQFF
NA,NA,TRBV6-2/TRBV6-3,TRBJ1-2,TGTGCCAGCAGTTACCGGACGGCTACGGGAGGGACCTTC,CASSYRTATGGTF
NA,NA,TRBV4-3,TRBJ2-1,TGCGCCAGCAGCCAAGATTGGCGGGGGCCCTACAATGAGCAGTTCTTC,CASSQDWRGPYNEQFF
NA,NA,TRBV20-1,TRBJ2-7,TGCAGTGCTAGAGCAGGTGGGAAAGAAGAGCAGTACTTC,CSARAGGKEEQYF
TRBD1,NA,TRBV30,TRBJ2-1,TGTGCCTGGAGCTTGACCAGGACAGGGTCCTCCTACAATGAGCAGTTCTTC,CAWSLTRTGSSYNEQFF
NA,NA,TRBV21-1,TRBJ2-4,TGTGCCAGCAGCAAGAGGTGGCGAGGGCAAGCCAAAAACATTCAGTACTTC,CASSKRWRGQAKNIQYF
TRBD1,NA,TRBV9,TRBJ2-7,TGTGCCAGCAGCGTAGAAGGGACAGGATACGAGCAGTACTTC,CASSVEGTGYEQYF
NA,NA,TRBV2,TRBJ2-1,TGTGCCAGCAGTGAAGATATCTATGAGCAGTTCTTC,CASSEDIYEQFF
TRBD2,NA,TRBV27,TRBJ2-3,TGTGCCAGCAGTCCCCTTGGGGAGCGGGGGGGAACAGATACGCAGTATTTT,CASSPLGERGGTDTQYF
NA,NA,TRBV7-2,TRBJ2-5,TGTGCCAGCAGCTTAGGCCGTATAAGGGAGACCCAGTACTTC,CASSLGRIRETQYF
NA,NA,TRBV5-1,TRBJ2-5,TGCGCCAGCAGCTTGGGATCAAAAGAGACCCAGTACTTC,CASSLGSKETQYF
TRBD1,NA,TRBV6-5,TRBJ1-1,TGTGCCAGCTCCCGAAGGGGACAGATGAACACTGAAGCTTTCTTT,CASSRRGQMNTEAFF
TRBD1,NA,TRBV5-4,TRBJ1-1,TGTGCCAGCAGCTTGTACGAGGACAGGGTCTCTAGAGAAGCTTTCTTT,CASSLYEDRVSREAFF
NA,NA,TRBV7-3,TRBJ2-5,TGTGCCAGCAGTCCAACCGGGACGACCGTTGAGACCCAGTACTTC,CASSPTGTTVETQYF
TRBD1,NA,TRBV9,TRBJ2-1,TGTGCCAGCAGCCCGACAGGGGTCCCTTCGGAAAATGAGCAGTTCTTC,CASSPTGVPSENEQFF
TRBD2,NA,TRBV12-3/TRBV12-4,TRBJ2-4,TGTGCCAGCAGTTTCGACGGGGGGTGGAACATTCAGTACTTC,CASSFDGGWNIQYF
NA,NA,TRBV30,TRBJ1-5,TGTGCCTGGAGGGGGAGCAATCAGCCCCAGCATTTT,CAWRGSNQPQHF
TRBD2,NA,TRBV6-2/TRBV6-3,TRBJ2-3,TGTGCCAGCACGGCGCGGGGGAGCACAGATACGCAGTATTTT,CASTARGSTDTQYF
NA,NA,TRBV30,TRBJ2-3,TGTGCCTGGAGTGGGGTTACAGATACGCAGTATTTT,CAWSGVTDTQYF
TRBD1,NA,TRBV20-1,TRBJ2-7,TGCAGTGCTAGGGGAACAGGGGTGAATGCCTACGAGCAGTACTTC,CSARGTGVNAYEQYF
NA,NA,TRBV12-3/TRBV12-4,TRBJ1-5,TGTGCCAGCAGTAGAGTGACGGGGAGCAATCAGCCCCAGCATTTT,CASSRVTGSNQPQHF
NA,NA,TRBV20-1,TRBJ2-1,TGCAGTGCCCCTGTACTTAGTAATGAGCAGTTCTTC,CSAPVLSNEQFF
TRBD2,NA,TRBV20-1,TRBJ2-7,TGCAGTGCTAGAGACGGGGGGGCCGGGTACGAGCAGTACTTC,CSARDGGAGYEQYF
NA,once,TRBV30,TRBJ2-5,TGTGCCTGGAGTAAACTATTCACCCAGTACTTC,CAWSKLFTQYF
NA,NA,TRBV28,TRBJ2-7,TGTGCCAGCCAGGAGGGCAGGGGATCCTACGAGCAGTACTTC,CASQEGRGSYEQYF
TRBD1,NA,TRBV18,TRBJ2-7,TGTGCCAGCTCACCACGGACAGGAAGCTCCTACGAGCAGTACTTC,CASSPRTGSSYEQYF
NA,NA,TRBV5-1,TRBJ2-1,TGCGCCAGCAGCCCGGCCTTCCAGGACTACAATGAGCAGTTCTTC,CASSPAFQDYNEQFF
NA,NA,TRBV30,TRBJ2-1,TGTGCCTGGAGTGGTTCGAACGGGGGCCTTTACAATGAGCAGTTCTTC,CAWSGSNGGLYNEQFF
NA,NA,TRBV21-1,TRBJ2-4,TGTGCCAGCAACCCTAGTTTAGCCAAAAACATTCAGTACTTC,CASNPSLAKNIQYF
TRBD2,once,TRBV7-2,TRBJ2-5,TGTGCCAGCAGCTTAGGACTAGCGGGGGACCGGGAGACCCAGTACTTC,CASSLGLAGDRETQYF
NA,NA,TRBV9,TRBJ2-7,TGTGCCAGCAGCGTAGCAGGGTACGAGCAGTACTTC,CASSVAGYEQYF
NA,once,TRBV2,TRBJ2-1,TGTGCCAGCAGTGATCCCTCGGAGGACAATGAGCAGTTCTTC,CASSDPSEDNEQFF
NA,NA,TRBV5-5,TRBJ2-2,TGTGCCAGCAGCTCCCCTTTTCGGGGGAGCACCGGGGAGCTGTTTTTT,CASSSPFRGSTGELFF